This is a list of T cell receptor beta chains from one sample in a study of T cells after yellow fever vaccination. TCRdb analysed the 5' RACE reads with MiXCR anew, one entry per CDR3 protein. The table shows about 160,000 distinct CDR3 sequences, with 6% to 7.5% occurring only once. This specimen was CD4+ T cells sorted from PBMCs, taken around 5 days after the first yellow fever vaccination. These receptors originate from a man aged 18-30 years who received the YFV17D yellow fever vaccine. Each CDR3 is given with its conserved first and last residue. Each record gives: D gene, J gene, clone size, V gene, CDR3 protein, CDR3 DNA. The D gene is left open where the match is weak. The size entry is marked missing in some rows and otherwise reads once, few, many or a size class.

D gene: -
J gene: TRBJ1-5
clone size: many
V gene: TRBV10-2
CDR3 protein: CASSDSQYSNQPQHF
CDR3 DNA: TGCGCCAGCAGTGATTCACAGTATAGCAATCAGCCCCAGCATTTT

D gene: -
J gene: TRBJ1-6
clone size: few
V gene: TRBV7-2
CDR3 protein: CASSSLGGPGSPLHF
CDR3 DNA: TGTGCCAGCAGCTCGCTCGGGGGGCCTGGATCACCCCTCCACTTT

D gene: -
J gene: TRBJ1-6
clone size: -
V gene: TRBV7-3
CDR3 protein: CATADNIYSPLHF
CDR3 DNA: TGTGCCACCGCGGATAATATTTATTCACCCCTCCACTTT

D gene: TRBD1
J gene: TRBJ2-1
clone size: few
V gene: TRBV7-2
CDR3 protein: CASSLRTGAYNEQFF
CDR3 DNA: TGTGCCAGCAGCCTACGGACAGGGGCCTACAATGAGCAGTTCTTC

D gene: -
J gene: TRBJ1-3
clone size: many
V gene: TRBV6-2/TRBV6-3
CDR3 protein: CASRRRGYKSEYSGNTIYF
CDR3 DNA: TGTGCCAGCCGCCGGAGGGGATATAAGAGTGAATACTCTGGAAACACCATATATTTT

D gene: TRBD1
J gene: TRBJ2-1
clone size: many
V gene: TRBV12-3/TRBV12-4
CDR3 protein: CATSGQGLVNEQFF
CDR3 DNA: TGTGCCACTTCGGGACAGGGTCTTGTAAATGAGCAGTTCTTC

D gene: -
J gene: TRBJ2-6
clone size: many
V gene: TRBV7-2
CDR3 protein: CASSLAGAGANVLTF
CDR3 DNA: TGTGCCAGCAGCTTAGCAGGGGCCGGGGCCAACGTCCTGACTTTC

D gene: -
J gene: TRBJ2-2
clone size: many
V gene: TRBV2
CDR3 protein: CASNLWHGELFF
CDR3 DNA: TGTGCCAGCAATCTGTGGCACGGGGAGCTGTTTTTT

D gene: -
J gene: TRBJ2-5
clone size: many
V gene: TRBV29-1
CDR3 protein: CSARGRIGETQYF
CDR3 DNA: TGCAGCGCGCGGGGGCGCATAGGAGAGACCCAGTACTTC

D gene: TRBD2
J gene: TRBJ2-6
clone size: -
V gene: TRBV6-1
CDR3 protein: CATARGRGSGANVLTF
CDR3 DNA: TGTGCCACCGCTAGAGGGCGGGGGTCTGGGGCCAACGTCCTGACTTTC

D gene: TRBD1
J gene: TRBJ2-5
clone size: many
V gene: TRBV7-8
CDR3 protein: CASSLPPQTGGETQYF
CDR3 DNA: TGTGCCAGCAGCTTACCCCCCCAGACAGGGGGAGAGACCCAGTACTTC

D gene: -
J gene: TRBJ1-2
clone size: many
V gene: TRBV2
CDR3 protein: CASSPLGGTKANYGYTF
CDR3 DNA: TGTGCCAGCAGTCCCCTTGGTGGGACCAAAGCTAACTATGGCTACACCTTC

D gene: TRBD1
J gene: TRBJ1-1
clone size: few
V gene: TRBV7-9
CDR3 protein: CASSPRGAGRNTEAFF
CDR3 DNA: TGTGCCAGCAGCCCCAGGGGGGCAGGGAGGAACACTGAAGCTTTCTTT

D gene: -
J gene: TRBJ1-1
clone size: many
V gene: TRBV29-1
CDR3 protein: CSVGRGADTEAFF
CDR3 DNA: TGCAGCGTCGGCCGGGGAGCCGACACTGAAGCTTTCTTT

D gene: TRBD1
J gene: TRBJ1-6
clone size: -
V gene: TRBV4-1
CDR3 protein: CASSQGTGAGYNSPLHF
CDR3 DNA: TGCGCCAGCAGCCAGGGGACAGGAGCTGGTTATAATTCACCCCTCCACTTT

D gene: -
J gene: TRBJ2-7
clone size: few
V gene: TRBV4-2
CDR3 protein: CASSHVGESEQYF
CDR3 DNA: TGTGCCAGCAGCCATGTGGGGGAGTCCGAGCAGTACTTC

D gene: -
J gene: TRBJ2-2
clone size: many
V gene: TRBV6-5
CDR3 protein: CASSWTANTGELFF
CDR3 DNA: TGTGCCAGCAGTTGGACAGCAAACACCGGGGAGCTGTTTTTT

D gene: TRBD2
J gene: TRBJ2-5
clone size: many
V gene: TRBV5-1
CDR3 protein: CASTRQRGVQETQYF
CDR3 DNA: TGCGCCAGCACCCGCCAGCGGGGGGTACAAGAGACCCAGTACTTC

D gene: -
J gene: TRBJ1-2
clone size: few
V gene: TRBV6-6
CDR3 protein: CASSPPPGYGYTF
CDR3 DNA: TGTGCCAGCAGTCCCCCCCCGGGCTATGGCTACACCTTC

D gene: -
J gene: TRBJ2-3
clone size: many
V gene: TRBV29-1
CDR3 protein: CSVGQRDTQYF
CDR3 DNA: TGCAGCGTTGGGCAGCGAGATACGCAGTATTTT

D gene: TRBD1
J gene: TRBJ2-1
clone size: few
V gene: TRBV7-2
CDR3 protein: CASSLDRGNYNEQFF
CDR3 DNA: TGTGCCAGCAGCTTAGACAGGGGAAACTACAATGAGCAGTTCTTC

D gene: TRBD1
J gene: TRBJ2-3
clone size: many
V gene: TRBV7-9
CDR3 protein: CASRHDRAVVDTQYF
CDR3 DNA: TGTGCCAGCAGACACGACAGGGCCGTAGTGGATACGCAGTATTTT

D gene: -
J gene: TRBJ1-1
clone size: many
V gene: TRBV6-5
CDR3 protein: CASSRGAEAFF
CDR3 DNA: TGTGCCAGCAGTCGCGGCGCTGAAGCTTTCTTT

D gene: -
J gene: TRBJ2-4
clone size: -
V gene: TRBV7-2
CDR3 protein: CASSFGGSNIQYF
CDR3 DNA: TGTGCCAGCAGCTTCGGGGGATCGAACATTCAGTACTTC

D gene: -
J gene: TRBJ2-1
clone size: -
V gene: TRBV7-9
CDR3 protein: CASSLLQGGKNEQFF
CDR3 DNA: TGTGCCAGCAGCTTATTACAGGGGGGGAAGAATGAGCAGTTCTTC

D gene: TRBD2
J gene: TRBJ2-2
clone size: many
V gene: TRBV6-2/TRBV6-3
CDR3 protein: CASPPGLATNTGELFF
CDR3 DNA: TGTGCCAGCCCGCCGGGACTAGCGACGAACACCGGGGAGCTGTTTTTT

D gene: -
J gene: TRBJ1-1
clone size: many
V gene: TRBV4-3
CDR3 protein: CASSQDRGEAFF
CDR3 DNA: TGCGCCAGCAGCCAAGATCGAGGGGAAGCTTTCTTT

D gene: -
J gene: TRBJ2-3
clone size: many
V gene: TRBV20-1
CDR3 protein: CSAREPLGDTQYF
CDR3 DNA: TGCAGTGCTAGAGAACCCCTCGGGGATACGCAGTATTTT

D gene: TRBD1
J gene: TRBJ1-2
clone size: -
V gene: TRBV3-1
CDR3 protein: CASSPDRASLYGYTF
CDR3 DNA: TGTGCCAGCAGCCCGGACAGGGCCTCGTTGTATGGCTACACCTTC

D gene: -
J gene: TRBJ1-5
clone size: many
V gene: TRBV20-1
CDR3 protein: CSARDSGNQPQHF
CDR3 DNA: TGCAGTGCTAGAGACAGCGGAAATCAGCCCCAGCATTTT

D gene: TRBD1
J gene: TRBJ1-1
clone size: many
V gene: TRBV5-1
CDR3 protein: CASSGPTGADTEAFF
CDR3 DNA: TGCGCCAGCAGCGGACCAACAGGGGCCGACACTGAAGCTTTCTTT

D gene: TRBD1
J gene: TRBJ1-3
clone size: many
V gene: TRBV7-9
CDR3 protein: CASGDREGNTIYF
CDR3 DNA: TGTGCCAGCGGGGACAGGGAGGGAAACACCATATATTTT

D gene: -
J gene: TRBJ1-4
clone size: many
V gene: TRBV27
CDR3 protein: CASSPPAGSGVGKLFF
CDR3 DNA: TGTGCCAGCAGTCCACCTGCCGGGAGCGGGGTCGGAAAACTGTTTTTT

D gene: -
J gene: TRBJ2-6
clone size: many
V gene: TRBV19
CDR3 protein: CASSNRVSGANVLTF
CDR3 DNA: TGTGCCAGTAGTAACAGGGTCTCTGGGGCCAACGTCCTGACTTTC

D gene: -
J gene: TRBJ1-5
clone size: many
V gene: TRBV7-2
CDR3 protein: CASTLLLVQGGQPQHF
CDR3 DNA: TGTGCCAGCACCCTACTCCTAGTACAGGGAGGCCAGCCCCAGCATTTT

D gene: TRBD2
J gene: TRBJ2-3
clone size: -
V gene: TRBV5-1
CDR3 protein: CASSQTGGVSTDTQYF
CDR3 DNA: TGCGCCAGCAGCCAAACCGGGGGGGTTAGCACAGATACGCAGTATTTT

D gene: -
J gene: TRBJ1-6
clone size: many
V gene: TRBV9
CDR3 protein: CASSQVQDSPLHF
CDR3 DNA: TGTGCCAGCAGCCAAGTACAAGATTCACCCCTCCACTTT

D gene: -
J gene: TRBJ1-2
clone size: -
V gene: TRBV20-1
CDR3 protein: CSAIRGTNYGYTF
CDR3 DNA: TGCAGTGCTATTAGGGGAACGAACTATGGCTACACCTTC

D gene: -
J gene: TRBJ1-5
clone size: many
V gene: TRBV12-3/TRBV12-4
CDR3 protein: CASTRDSNQPQHF
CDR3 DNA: TGTGCCAGCACCCGGGATTCCAATCAGCCCCAGCATTTT

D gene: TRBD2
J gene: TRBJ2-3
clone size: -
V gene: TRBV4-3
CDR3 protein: CASSLSGGVLADTQYF
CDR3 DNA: TGCGCCAGCAGCCTTAGCGGGGGGGTTCTGGCAGATACGCAGTATTTT

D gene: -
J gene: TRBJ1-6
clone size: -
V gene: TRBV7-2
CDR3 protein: CASSLVPGLGNSPLHF
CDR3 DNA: TGTGCCAGCAGCTTAGTGCCAGGGCTTGGTAATTCACCCCTCCACTTT

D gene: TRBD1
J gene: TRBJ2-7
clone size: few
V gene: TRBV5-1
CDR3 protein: CASSEAQGYEQYF
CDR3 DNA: TGCGCCAGCAGCGAAGCACAGGGGTACGAGCAGTACTTC

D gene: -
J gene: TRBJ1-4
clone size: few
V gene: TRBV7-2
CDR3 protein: CASSKSYRLATNEKLFF
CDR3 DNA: TGTGCCAGCAGCAAGAGTTACAGGCTAGCAACTAATGAAAAACTGTTTTTT

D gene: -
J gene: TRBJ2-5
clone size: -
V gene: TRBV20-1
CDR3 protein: CCARPLGGTFQETQYF
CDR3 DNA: TGCTGTGCTAGACCCCTTGGGGGGACATTCCAAGAGACCCAGTACTTC

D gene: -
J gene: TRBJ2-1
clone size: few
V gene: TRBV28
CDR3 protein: CASSLAGNSNEQFF
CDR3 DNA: TGTGCCAGCAGTTTAGCAGGGAATAGCAATGAGCAGTTCTTC

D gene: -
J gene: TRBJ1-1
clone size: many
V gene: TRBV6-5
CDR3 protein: CASSTRIGRITEAFF
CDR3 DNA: TGTGCCAGCAGTACCCGGATAGGTAGAATCACTGAAGCTTTCTTT

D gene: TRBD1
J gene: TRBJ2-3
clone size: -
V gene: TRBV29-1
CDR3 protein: CSAATGQGSTDTQYF
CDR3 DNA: TGCAGCGCTGCAACCGGACAGGGAAGCACAGATACGCAGTATTTT

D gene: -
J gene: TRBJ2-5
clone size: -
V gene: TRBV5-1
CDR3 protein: CASSLGEGRTQYF
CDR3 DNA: TGCGCCAGCAGCTTGGGGGAAGGCAGGACCCAGTACTTC